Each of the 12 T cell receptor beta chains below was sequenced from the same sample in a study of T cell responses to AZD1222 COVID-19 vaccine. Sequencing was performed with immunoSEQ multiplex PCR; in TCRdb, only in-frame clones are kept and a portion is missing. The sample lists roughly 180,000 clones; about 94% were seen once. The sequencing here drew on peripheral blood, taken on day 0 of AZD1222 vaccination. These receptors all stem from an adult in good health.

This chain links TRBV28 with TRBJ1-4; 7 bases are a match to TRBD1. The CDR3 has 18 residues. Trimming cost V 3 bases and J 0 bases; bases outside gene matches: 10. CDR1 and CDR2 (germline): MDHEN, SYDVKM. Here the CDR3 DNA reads TGTGCCAGCAGTTTCGATCCCGGGACAGCTTCAACTAATGAAAAACTGTTTTTT. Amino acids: CASSFDPGTASTNEKLFF.

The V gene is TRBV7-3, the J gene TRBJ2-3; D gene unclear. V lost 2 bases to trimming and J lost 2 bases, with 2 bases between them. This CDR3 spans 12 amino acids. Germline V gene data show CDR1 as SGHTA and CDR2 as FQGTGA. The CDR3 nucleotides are TGTGCCAGCAGCTTATCCACAGATACGCAGTATTTT. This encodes CASSLSTDTQYF.

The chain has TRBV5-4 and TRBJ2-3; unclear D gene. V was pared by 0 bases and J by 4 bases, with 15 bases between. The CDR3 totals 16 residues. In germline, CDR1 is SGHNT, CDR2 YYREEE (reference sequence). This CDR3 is CASSLARVGLPDTQYF. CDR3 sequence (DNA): TGTGCCAGCAGCTTGGCCCGGGTTGGGCTCCCAGATACGCAGTATTTT.

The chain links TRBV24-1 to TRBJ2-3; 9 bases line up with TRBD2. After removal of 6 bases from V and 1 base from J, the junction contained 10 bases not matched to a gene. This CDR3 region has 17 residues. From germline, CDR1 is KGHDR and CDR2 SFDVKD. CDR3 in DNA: TGTGCCACCAGTCAGGGCGGGAGGGACGCCGGCACAGATACGCAGTATTTT. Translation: CATSQGGRDAGTDTQYF.

The CDR3 loop is CASSLGQGHTEAFF. The CDR3 DNA reads as TGTGCCAGCAGCTTGGGACAGGGACACACTGAAGCTTTCTTT. The chain uses TRBV5-6 and TRBJ1-1, with 7 bases aligning to TRBD1. V was pared by 0 bases and J by 3 bases, with 2 bases of the junction left unmatched. This CDR3 is built from 14 residues. The germline gives CDR1 SGHDT, CDR2 YYEEEE.

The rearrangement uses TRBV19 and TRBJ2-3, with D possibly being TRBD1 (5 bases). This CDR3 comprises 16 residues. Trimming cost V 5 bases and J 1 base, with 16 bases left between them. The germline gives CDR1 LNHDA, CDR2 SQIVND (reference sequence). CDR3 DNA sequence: TGTGCCAGTAGTGGATACACAGGAGCTGGCACAGATACGCAGTATTTT. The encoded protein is CASSGYTGAGTDTQYF.

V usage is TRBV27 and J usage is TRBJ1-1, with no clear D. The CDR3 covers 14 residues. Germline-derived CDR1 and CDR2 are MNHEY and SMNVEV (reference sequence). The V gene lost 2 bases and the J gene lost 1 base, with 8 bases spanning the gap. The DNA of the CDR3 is TGTGCCAGCAGTTTAGCGGTTGAGAACACTGAAGCTTTCTTT. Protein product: CASSLAVENTEAFF.

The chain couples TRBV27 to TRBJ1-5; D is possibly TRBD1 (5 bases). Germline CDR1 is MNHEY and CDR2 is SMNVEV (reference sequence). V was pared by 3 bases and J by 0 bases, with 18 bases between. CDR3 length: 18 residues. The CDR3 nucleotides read TGTGCCAGCAGTTTTATTCGGGGGATACGAGATAGCAATCAGCCCCAGCATTTT. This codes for CASSFIRGIRDSNQPQHF.

The CDR3 protein is CASSIQGGGTEAFF. As DNA, the CDR3 is TGTGCCAGTAGTATCCAGGGAGGGGGCACTGAAGCTTTCTTT. The V and J genes are TRBV19 and TRBJ1-1; D possibly corresponds to TRBD1 (6 bases). This CDR3 comprises 14 residues. The V gene lost 3 bases and the J gene lost 4 bases, with 12 bases spanning the gap. Germline CDR1 is LNHDA and CDR2 is SQIVND (reference sequence).

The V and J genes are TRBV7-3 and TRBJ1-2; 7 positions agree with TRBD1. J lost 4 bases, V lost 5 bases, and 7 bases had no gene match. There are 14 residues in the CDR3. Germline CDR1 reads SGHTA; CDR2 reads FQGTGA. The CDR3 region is CASSKTKGAYGYTF. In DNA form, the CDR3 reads TGTGCCAGCAGCAAAACTAAGGGGGCCTATGGCTACACCTTC.

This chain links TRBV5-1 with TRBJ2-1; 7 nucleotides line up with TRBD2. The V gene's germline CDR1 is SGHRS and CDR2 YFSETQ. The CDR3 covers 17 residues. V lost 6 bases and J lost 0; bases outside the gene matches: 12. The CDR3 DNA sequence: TGCGCCAGCACGTCAGGGAGCGGGGTGAGCTCCTACAATGAGCAGTTCTTC. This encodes CASTSGSGVSSYNEQFF.

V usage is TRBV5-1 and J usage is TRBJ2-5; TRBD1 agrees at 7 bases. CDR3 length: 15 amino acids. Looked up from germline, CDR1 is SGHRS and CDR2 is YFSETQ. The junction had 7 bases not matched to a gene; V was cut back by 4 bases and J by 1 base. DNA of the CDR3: TGCGCCAGCAGCCCGCTGACAGGGCTCCAAGAGACCCAGTACTTC. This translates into CASSPLTGLQETQYF.